This T cell receptor (beta chain) was profiled in a study of blood T cell repertoires in COVID-19. Study context: Samples came from the United States, Italy and Spain, spanning acute and convalescent COVID-19. T cells, B-cell-depleted T cells, or PBMCs supplied cDNA or gDNA.

Per the original data handling: For nucleated cells, counts were estimated from reference gene primer amplification. Produced via immunoSEQ multiplex PCR; TCRdb's table is partial and in-frame only. The V and J calls and clone size are taken from that table; D and trimming were inferred from the DNA. There are 59,000 or so clones in the sample; 73% occur only once, and more than 15% lies in the top ten. Between the trimmed V and J ends, which lost 3 bases and 2 bases, there was a span of 19 bases. The CDR3 runs 17 residues. Germline V gives CDR1 LNHNV, CDR2 YYDKDF (reference sequence). This chain uses TRBV15 with TRBJ2-5; D is perhaps TRBD2 (5 bases). Sequenced sample: peripheral blood. The receptor was isolated from a woman between 50 and 59 years old with active or convalescent COVID-19. The CDR3 nucleotides read TGTGCCACCAGCAGCCCCGGGGTGCTAGCTTCACAAGAGACCCAGTACTTC. Encoded protein: CATSSPGVLASQETQYF.